This paragraph covers one T cell receptor beta chain sequence. The data were taken from a study of control samples from healthy donors and cancer patients. The CDR3 is 18 residues long. V shed 0 bases and J 3 bases; nucleotides not matched to a gene: 12. The V gene's germline CDR1 is MRHNA and CDR2 SNTAGT. Measured with immunoSEQ multiplex PCR; TCRdb has only the in-frame clones, and not every one. The data show roughly 120,000 clones, around nine tenths seen once. The rearrangement links TRBV6-4 to TRBJ1-2, with TRBD1 identical over 8 bases. The receptor was derived from an older woman in good health. The sample comprised blood. The CDR3, as DNA: TGTGCCAGCAGTGACTCGAATGAGACAGGGGTCGAAGACTATGGCTACACCTTC. As protein: CASSDSNETGVEDYGYTF.